This T cell receptor beta chain was sequenced for a study of Graves' ophthalmopathy and Graves' hyperthyroidism. This clonotype appeared many times. Ophthalmopathy donors showed moderate-to-severe activity, CAS ≥3, NOSPECS ≥4 and a duration under 3 months. If patients had other autoimmune diseases, uncontrolled infections, pregnancy or lactation, they were excluded. The CDR3 is 18 amino acids. The ends were cut back, 3 bases at V and 5 bases at J, with 26 bases in the middle. CDR1 SGDLS and CDR2 YYNGEE come from the germline V gene. RNA transcripts provided the template for amplifying TCR beta CDR3 regions. First-round RT-PCR relied on HTBI primers, and a second-round multiplex PCR came next. From the multiplex PCR reads, TCRdb called clonotypes with MiXCR, one entry per CDR3 protein. The sample contains about 400,000 distinct CDR3 sequences, about 17% of which appear only once.

The sequence was collected from a woman between 18 and 29 years old with Graves' ophthalmopathy. The material sequenced was peripheral blood. The J gene is TRBJ1-1, the V gene TRBV9; D is possibly TRBD1 (6 bases). The DNA of the CDR3 is TGTGCCAGCAGCGCCGTCTCAAACGGGGGGGCGAAGAGAACTGAAGCTTTCTTT. This codes for CASSAVSNGGAKRTEAFF.